This T cell receptor (beta chain) was sequenced during a study of blood T cells in healthy people across ages. For the second PCR, which ran for about 7 to 12 cycles, a sample-barcoded 5' primer and a J-beta primer mix were used. All cDNA molecules were each tagged by a template-switch adaptor with 12 random nucleotides. Each CDR3 protein is one row after TCRdb ran MiXCR on the 5' RACE reads. The table has about 1.6 million distinct CDR3 sequences, about 35% seen once; the top ten hold roughly 12%. V lost 0 bases and J lost 6, with 9 bases in between. The germline V gene has CDR1 GTSNPN and CDR2 SVGIG (reference sequence). This CDR3 is 13 amino acids long. Investigators took approximately 9.4 milliliters of peripheral blood from every donor. Researchers report isolating at least 7 million PBMCs per sample. Total RNA, at least 6 micrograms per sample, came from PBMCs.

V gene TRBV30 combines with J gene TRBJ1-5; no clear D gene. This receptor was taken from a woman aged 25 to 39 in good health. The specimen was blood. The DNA of the CDR3 is TGTGCCTGGAGTGTATCGTCTGGTCAGCCCCAGCATTTT. Translation gives CAWSVSSGQPQHF.